This entry is about one T cell receptor beta chain. The antigen is undetermined. The sample is drawn from a study of cytomegalovirus exposure and HLA in healthy donors. V lost 0 bases and J lost 10; bases outside the gene matches: 9. The CDR3 has 15 residues. Looked up from germline, CDR1 is SNHLY and CDR2 is FYNNEI. The PCR contained 60 Vbeta and 13 Jbeta primers. Using immunoSEQ multiplex PCR, the repertoire was profiled, and TCRdb retains in-frame clones only, with some absent. The repertoire holds over 90,000 clones, with 60% to 80% as singletons. Study-level findings and limits: Most sequenced TCRs were rare (though some public TCRs occurred in many donors).

The sample taken for sequencing was PBMCs. V and J are TRBV2 and TRBJ1-1, with 9 positions matching TRBD1. The sequence derives from a woman aged 50 to 60 in good health and CMV-seropositive. As DNA, the CDR3 is TGTGCCAGCAGTGAAGCGAGGACAGGGGTGATGTTAGCTTTCTTT. This translates into CASSEARTGVMLAFF. The full variable domain, its missing parts supplied by reference TRBV2 and TRBJ1-1, is EPEVTQTPSHQVTQMGQEVILRCVPISNHLYFYWYRQILGQKVEFLVSFYNNEISEKSEIFDDQFSVERPDGSNFTLKIRSTKLEDSAMYFCASSEARTGVMLAFFGQGTRLTVV.